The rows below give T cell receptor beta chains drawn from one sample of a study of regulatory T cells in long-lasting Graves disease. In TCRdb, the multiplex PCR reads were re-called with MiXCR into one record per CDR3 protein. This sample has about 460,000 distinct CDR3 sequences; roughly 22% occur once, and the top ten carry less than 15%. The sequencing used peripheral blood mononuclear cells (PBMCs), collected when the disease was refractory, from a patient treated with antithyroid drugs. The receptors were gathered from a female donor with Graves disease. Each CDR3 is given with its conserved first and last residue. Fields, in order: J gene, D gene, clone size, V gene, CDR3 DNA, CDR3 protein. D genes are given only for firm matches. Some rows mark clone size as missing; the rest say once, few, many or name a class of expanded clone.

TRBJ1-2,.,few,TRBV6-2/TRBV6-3,TGTGCCAGCAGTTCCGCAGCCCGCGACCTCGGAGGTTGCTACACCTTC,CASSSAARDLGGCYTF
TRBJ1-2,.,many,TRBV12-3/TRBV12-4,TGTGCCAGCAGTTTGGAGGGGATCGGCTACACCTTC,CASSLEGIGYTF
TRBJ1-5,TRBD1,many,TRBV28,TGTGCCAGCGGAACGGGACAGTTCAATCAGCCCCAGCATTTT,CASGTGQFNQPQHF
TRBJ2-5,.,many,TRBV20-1,TGCAGTGCTAGAGATTCGGGGCGAGAGACCCAGTACTTC,CSARDSGRETQYF
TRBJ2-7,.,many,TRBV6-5,TGTGCCAGCAGTTACTCGCGGGATGCTAACTACGAGCAGTACTTC,CASSYSRDANYEQYF
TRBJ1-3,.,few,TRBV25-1,TGTGCCAGCAGTGCTCCGACAGGAGGAAACACCATATATTTT,CASSAPTGGNTIYF
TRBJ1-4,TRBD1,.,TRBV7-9,TGTGCCAGCAGCCCACTAGTGGGGACAGGGGCTGAAAAACTGTTTTTT,CASSPLVGTGAEKLFF
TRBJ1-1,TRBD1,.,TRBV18,TGTGCCAGCTCACCACAAGGACAGGGAGACACTGAAGCTTTCTTT,CASSPQGQGDTEAFF
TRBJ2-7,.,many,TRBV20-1,TGCAGTGCTACTCCGACAGGCTACGAGCAGTACTTC,CSATPTGYEQYF
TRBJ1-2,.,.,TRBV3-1,TGTGCCAGCAGCCCACAGGGTCCATATGGCTACACCTTC,CASSPQGPYGYTF
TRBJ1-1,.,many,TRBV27,TGTGCCAGCACCAACTCGGCCGGGAGGGCAATGAACACTGAAGCTTTCTTT,CASTNSAGRAMNTEAFF
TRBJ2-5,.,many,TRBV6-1,TGTGCCAGCAGGTCCCCGGGGGCCCCCCAAGAGACCCAGTACTTC,CASRSPGAPQETQYF
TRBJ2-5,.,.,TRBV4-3,TGCGCCAGCAGCCAAGATGGAAGGGAAGAGACCCAGTACTTC,CASSQDGREETQYF
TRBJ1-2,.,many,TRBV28,TGTGCCAGCAGTCTCGACGTGGGGGGCTACACCTTC,CASSLDVGGYTF
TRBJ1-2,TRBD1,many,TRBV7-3,TGTGCCAGCAGCTTGACAGGGACGGATGGCTACACCTTC,CASSLTGTDGYTF
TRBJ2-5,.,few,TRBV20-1,TGCAGTGCTAGAAACAGGTGGGGAGAGACCCAGTACTTC,CSARNRWGETQYF
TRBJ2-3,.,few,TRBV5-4,TGTGCCAGCAGCTTGGCCGAGGGAGATACGCAGTATTTT,CASSLAEGDTQYF
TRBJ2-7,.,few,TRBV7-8,TGTGCCAGCAGCCCCCGGCCTAGCGACTCCTACGAGCAGTACTTC,CASSPRPSDSYEQYF
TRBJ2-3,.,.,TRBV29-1,TGCAGCGCGAATCGAGATACGCAGTATTTT,CSANRDTQYF
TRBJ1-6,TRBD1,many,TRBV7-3,TGTGCCAGCAGCGCCCAGGGGGGAGATAATTCACCCCTCCACTTT,CASSAQGGDNSPLHF
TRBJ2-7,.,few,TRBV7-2,TGTGCCAGCAGCTTTACCAGCGTCAACTACGAGCAGTACTTC,CASSFTSVNYEQYF
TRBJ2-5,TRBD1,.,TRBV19,TGTGCCAGTAGCAAAGGGTCGGGACAGGGGGAAGAGACCCAGTACTTC,CASSKGSGQGEETQYF
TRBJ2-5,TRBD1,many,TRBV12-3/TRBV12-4,TGTGCCAGCAGCCCGACAGGGGGAAAGACCCAGTACTTC,CASSPTGGKTQYF
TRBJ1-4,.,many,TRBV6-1,TGTGCCAGCAGTGAAGGGTATGAAAAACTGTTTTTT,CASSEGYEKLFF
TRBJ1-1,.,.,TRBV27,TGTGCCGTAAGGGGAGGGTTTACGAACACTGAAGCTTTCTTT,CAVRGGFTNTEAFF
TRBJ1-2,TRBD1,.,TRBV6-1,TGTGCCAGCAGCCGAATACAGGGGTCTAACTATGGCTACACCTTC,CASSRIQGSNYGYTF
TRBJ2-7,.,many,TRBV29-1,TGCAGCGTTGTCACACCGGGACCTACCTACGAGCAGTACTTC,CSVVTPGPTYEQYF
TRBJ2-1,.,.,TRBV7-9,TGTGCCAGCAGCTTTGGGACCAATGAGCAGTTCTTC,CASSFGTNEQFF
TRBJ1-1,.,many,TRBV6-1,TGTGCCAGCACCGAGGACGGCTTGAACACTGAAGCTTTCTTT,CASTEDGLNTEAFF
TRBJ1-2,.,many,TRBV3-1,TGTGCCAGCAGCCAAGGCCCGAGCTACACCTTC,CASSQGPSYTF
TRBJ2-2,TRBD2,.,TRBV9,TGTGCCAGCAGCGTAAGCGGGAGCGCCGGGGAGCTGTTTTTT,CASSVSGSAGELFF
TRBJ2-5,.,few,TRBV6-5,TGTGCCAGCAGTTACGACGGCGGGGAATACTTC,CASSYDGGEYF
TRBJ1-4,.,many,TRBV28,TGTACCAGCACCTCAGCGGGGGCGCCAGAAAAACTGTTTTTT,CTSTSAGAPEKLFF
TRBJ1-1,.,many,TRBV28,TGTGCCAGCAGTCCTCAACAGGGCGTCGCTGAAGCTTTCTTT,CASSPQQGVAEAFF
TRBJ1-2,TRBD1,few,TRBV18,TGTGCCAGCTCACCGAGGGACAGAGGCTACACCTTC,CASSPRDRGYTF
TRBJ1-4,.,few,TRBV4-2,TGTGCCAGCAGCCTCGGATTCAATGAAAAACTGTTTTTT,CASSLGFNEKLFF
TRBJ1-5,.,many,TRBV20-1,TGCAGTGCTAGAGCGGGGACCCTAGAGCCCCAGCATTTT,CSARAGTLEPQHF
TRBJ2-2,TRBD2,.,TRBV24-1,TGTGCCACCAGTGATTTTAATACCCCCCGGGGGAAGACTAGCGTGGGCACCGGGGAGCTGTTTTTT,CATSDFNTPRGKTSVGTGELFF
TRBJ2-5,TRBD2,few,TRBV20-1,TGCAGTGCTAGGAGTGCGGGAGGTACCCATGAGACCCAGTACTTC,CSARSAGGTHETQYF
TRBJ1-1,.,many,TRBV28,TGTGCCAGCAACGAATGGAGGGTAGGGACTGAAGCTTTCTTT,CASNEWRVGTEAFF
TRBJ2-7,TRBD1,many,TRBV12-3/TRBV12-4,TGTGCCAGCAGCTTACGGGACAGGGATTACGAGCAGTACTTC,CASSLRDRDYEQYF
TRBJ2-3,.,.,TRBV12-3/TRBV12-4,TGTGCCAGCAGTCCAAACCTGGGACCAGGGACGGATACGCAGTATTTT,CASSPNLGPGTDTQYF